This T cell receptor (beta chain) was obtained from a study of blood T cell repertoires in COVID-19. Measured with immunoSEQ multiplex PCR; TCRdb has only the in-frame clones, and not every one. This sample yields under 350,000 clones, of which approximately 83% are seen a single time; 8.5% to 9.5% belongs to the top ten. The germline V gene has CDR1 SGHNT and CDR2 YYREEE (reference sequence). The CDR3 loop spans 18 amino acids. V was shortened by 1 base and J by 1 base, with 15 bases between the two germline ends. This receptor was identified in a woman aged 50 to 60 who had recovered from COVID-19. Sequencing was done on a sample of peripheral blood. The chain has TRBV5-4 and TRBJ2-6, with D perhaps TRBD1 (6 bases). DNA for the CDR3: TGTGCCAGCAGCTTGCCAGGACAGACATTTTCTGGGGCCAACGTCCTGACTTTC. Protein: CASSLPGQTFSGANVLTF. The complete variable domain, with remaining parts taken from reference TRBV5-4 and TRBJ2-6, reads ETGVTQSPTHLIKTRGQQVTLRCSSQSGHNTVSWYQQALGQGPQFIFQYYREEENGRGNFPPRFSGLQFPNYSSELNVNALELDDSALYLCASSLPGQTFSGANVLTFGAGSRLTVL.